The 5 T cell receptor beta chains below all came from one sample that was sequenced in a study of blood T cells in healthy people across ages. Together with a sample-barcoded 5' primer, a J-beta primer mix was included in a second PCR lasting 7 to 11 cycles. One entry per CDR3 protein results from TCRdb running MiXCR on the 5' RACE reads. Of about 1.8 million distinct CDR3 sequences in the sample, about 50% are singletons; the top ten hold less than 2.5%. Sequences were obtained from blood. The receptors were sampled from a woman in her thirties or forties in good health.

This chain connects TRBV7-3 to TRBJ2-7; 12 positions agree with TRBD1. With the DNA end fitting TRBJ2-5 better, the J assignment may be wrong. Germline CDR1 is SGHTA and CDR2 is FQGTGA. The CDR3 sequence is 15 residues long. The CDR3 is CASSWGQGASETQYF. DNA of the CDR3: TGTGCCAGCAGCTGGGGACAGGGGGCATCAGAGACCCAGTACTTC.

This clonotype has ten or more counts. The J gene is TRBJ1-4, the V gene TRBV5-1, with D maybe TRBD1 (6 bases). The CDR3 is made up of 16 amino acids. The V and J ends lost 3 bases and 7 bases respectively, with 19 bases between them. Germline loops: CDR1 SGHRS, CDR2 YFSETQ. CDR3 coding DNA: TGCGCCAGCAGCTCCTGGGGCAGGGGATCGAGTGAAAAACTGTTTTTT. Protein product: CASSSWGRGSSEKLFF.

V and J are TRBV20-1 and TRBJ2-3; a possible D gene is TRBD1 (5 bases). V was cut by 8 bases and J by 5 bases, with 17 bases left in between. In germline, CDR1 is DFQATT, CDR2 SNEGSKA (reference sequence). The CDR3 runs to 13 residues. The chain's CDR3 is CSILGAVGDTQYF. DNA of the CDR3: TGCAGTATCCTAGGGGCAGTGGGAGATACGCAGTATTTT.

This clonotype was found once. The chain carries TRBV28 and TRBJ2-1, with TRBD1 matching over 12 bases. The J call may be mistaken, given a closer DNA end match to TRBJ2-7. CDR3 length: 16 residues. Germline V gene data show CDR1 as MDHEN and CDR2 as SYDVKM. DNA of the CDR3: TGTGCCAGCAGTTTGGGGGGGGACAGGGGGCTCGATGAGCAGTACTTC. Translation gives CASSLGGDRGLDEQYF.

The CDR3 protein is CSAVPTGTHGYTF. The CDR3 bases are TGCAGTGCGGTCCCCACAGGGACCCATGGCTACACCTTC. The V and J genes are TRBV20-1 and TRBJ1-2, with a weak D call TRBD1 (6 bases). With 6 bases removed from V and 6 bases from J, the gap between germline ends came to 17 bases. The germline V gene encodes CDR1 DFQATT and CDR2 SNEGSKA (reference sequence). The CDR3 consists of 13 residues.